Following are 19 T cell receptor beta chains from one sample sequenced in a study of human T cells and chemical hapten exposure. Noted time point: patch test 1, 2 weeks after DPC sensitization. Regarding treatment: therapeutic diphenylcyclopropenone sensitization with weekly scalp DPC. TCRdb itself ran the RACE reads through MiXCR, one entry per CDR3 protein. The data show fewer than 400,000 distinct CDR3 sequences, roughly 6.9% seen once. Sequenced material: whole blood, taken in connection with sensitization to the hapten diphenylcyclopropenone (DPC). The receptor set was obtained from a woman between 18 and 29 years old with alopecia areata. Some clones in this sample may be carry-over from other donors' samples.

The chain links TRBV13 to TRBJ2-3; tentatively, D is TRBD1 (7 bases). V lost 5 bases, J lost 1 base, and 19 bases lay in between. The length of the CDR3 is 17 residues. Germline-derived CDR1 and CDR2 are PRHDT and FYEKMQ (reference sequence). Here the CDR3 DNA reads TGTGCCAGCAGCCCTCCGACAGGGACGGGGGGCACAGATACGCAGTATTTT. It specifies CASSPPTGTGGTDTQYF.

The V call is TRBV28, the J call TRBJ1-4; 10 bases match TRBD1. This CDR3 has 14 residues. V gave up 5 bases and J gave up 8 bases; unmatched junction bases: 5. Germline V gene data show CDR1 as MDHEN and CDR2 as SYDVKM. In DNA, the CDR3 is TGTGCCAGCAGTCGGACAGGGGGGCGGGAAAAACTGTTTTTT. This codes for CASSRTGGREKLFF.

This clonotype was counted many times. The chain uses TRBV27 and TRBJ2-5; a weak D match, TRBD2 (6 bases). This CDR3 has 17 residues. Germline values: CDR1 MNHEY, CDR2 SMNVEV (reference sequence). V dropped 0 bases and J dropped 1 base, with 15 bases sitting between them. The CDR3: CASSLSPRDSVQETQYF. CDR3 nucleotides: TGTGCCAGCAGTTTATCCCCACGGGACTCCGTCCAAGAGACCCAGTACTTC.

This clonotype came up a few times. The V and J genes are TRBV12-3 or TRBV12-4 and TRBJ2-6; D is perhaps TRBD1 or TRBD2 (5 bases each). V was trimmed by 5 bases and J by 1 base, leaving 12 bases between them. This CDR3 spans 16 amino acids. The CDR3 DNA sequence: TGTGCCAGCAGTCTCCCGAGGGGTTCTGGGGCCAACGTCCTGACTTTC. Translation: CASSLPRGSGANVLTF.

This clonotype turned up a few times. The genes are TRBV11-1 and TRBJ2-3; D unclear. V was cut by 3 bases and J by 1 base, with 11 bases left in between. Germline V gives CDR1 SGHAT, CDR2 FQDESV (reference sequence). There are 15 residues in the CDR3. In nucleotides, the CDR3 is TGTGCCAGCAGCTTGGGCAGGTTGGGCACAGATACGCAGTATTTT. Its translation is CASSLGRLGTDTQYF. Looking up the rest from reference TRBV11-1 and TRBJ2-3 gives the full variable domain: EAEVAQSPRYKITEKSQAVAFWCDPISGHATLYWYRQILGQGPELLVQFQDESVVDDSQLPKDRFSAERLKGVDSTLKIQPAELGDSAMYLCASSLGRLGTDTQYFGPGTRLTVL.

This clonotype was found many times. The chain is built from TRBV6-2 or TRBV6-3 and TRBJ2-1; TRBD1 aligns across 12 bases. The CDR3 totals 15 residues. The V and J ends lost 7 bases and 5 bases, in that order; junction bases with no gene match: 6. Germline CDR1 is MNHEY and CDR2 is SVGEGT. The CDR3 DNA sequence: TGTGCCAGCACCCGGGACAGGGGGCGGAACAATGAGCAGTTCTTC. Translating gives CASTRDRGRNNEQFF.

The J gene is TRBJ1-2, the V gene TRBV29-1, with D hard to call. V lost 3 bases and J lost 5, with 16 bases in between. Germline-derived CDR1 and CDR2 are SQVTM and ANQGSEA. CDR3 length: 14 amino acids. CDR3 region: CSVEENQGPYGYTF. CDR3 bases: TGCAGCGTTGAGGAAAATCAAGGGCCGTATGGCTACACCTTC. Full variable domain (missing parts from reference TRBV29-1 and TRBJ1-2): SAVISQKPSRDICQRGTSLTIQCQVDSQVTMMFWYRQQPGQSLTLIATANQGSEATYESGFVIDKFPISRPNLTFSTLTVSNMSPEDSSIYLCSVEENQGPYGYTFGSGTRLTVV.

The chain carries TRBV7-9 and TRBJ1-3, with 7 bases matching TRBD1. V gave up 3 bases and J gave up 3 bases; unmatched junction bases: 5. The CDR3 is made up of 15 amino acids. Germline lookup yields CDR1 SEHNR and CDR2 FQNEAQ (reference sequence). CDR3: CASSLTGLDGNTIYF. In DNA, the CDR3 is TGTGCCAGCAGCTTGACAGGGCTAGATGGAAACACCATATATTTT.

The rearrangement links TRBV6-2 or TRBV6-3 to TRBJ1-1; D perhaps matches TRBD1 (6 bases). With 8 bases removed from V and 1 base from J, the gap between germline ends came to 14 bases. CDR1 and CDR2 from the germline V gene are MNHEY and SVGEGT. The CDR3 runs to 14 residues. CDR3 nucleotide sequence: TGTGCCAGCGGGGAGACAGGAGGGAACACTGAAGCTTTCTTT. Its translation: CASGETGGNTEAFF.

The CDR3 sequence is CASSAGTGNTDTQYF. The CDR3 nucleotides are TGTGCCAGCAGTGCCGGGACAGGCAATACAGATACGCAGTATTTT. This chain joins TRBV6-2 or TRBV6-3 and TRBJ2-3; 8 nucleotides line up with TRBD1. This CDR3 spans 15 amino acids. V trimming: 5 bases; J trimming: 3 bases; junction bases outside the gene matches: 7. CDR1 MNHEY and CDR2 SVGEGT come from the germline V gene.

This clonotype was counted only a few times. The V call is TRBV18, the J call TRBJ1-1; D is perhaps TRBD1 (6 bases). The CDR3 length is 15 residues. Trimming stripped 2 bases from V and 0 bases from J, with 10 bases between. Germline lookup yields CDR1 KGHSH and CDR2 LQKENI. Here the CDR3 reads CASSPDRTLNTEAFF. The CDR3 nucleotides read TGTGCCAGCTCACCAGACAGGACACTGAACACTGAAGCTTTCTTT. Supplemented by reference TRBV18 and TRBJ1-1, the full variable domain reads NAGVMQNPRHLVRRRGQEARLRCSPMKGHSHVYWYRQLPEEGLKFMVYLQKENIIDESGMPKERFSAEFPKEGPSILRIQQVVRGDSAAYFCASSPDRTLNTEAFFGQGTRLTVV.

This clonotype was found many times. This chain uses TRBV24-1 with TRBJ1-5; no clear D. The CDR3 consists of 12 residues. The V gene lost 1 base and the J gene lost 11 bases, with 8 bases spanning the gap. The germline gives CDR1 KGHDR, CDR2 SFDVKD. CDR3 sequence (DNA): TGTGCCACCAGTGATTTTACGGGCGCCCAGCATTTT. It is translated as CATSDFTGAQHF.

This clonotype occurred many times. The rearrangement uses TRBV11-2 and TRBJ2-7, with D possibly being TRBD1 or TRBD2 (6 bases each). CDR3 length: 13 amino acids. V lost 6 bases and J lost 7, with 16 bases in between. Germline V gene lookup returns CDR1 SGHAT and CDR2 FQNNGV. The CDR3 here is CASSSRGAAEQYF. DNA for the CDR3: TGTGCCAGCAGTTCTAGGGGGGCGGCAGAGCAGTACTTC.

This clonotype was recorded many times. Relative to the germline gene, one junction end is altered; a read error may explain this. V usage is TRBV7-9 and J usage is TRBJ2-7; 8 bases align to TRBD1. CDR1 is SEHNR and CDR2 is FQNEAQ in the germline V gene (reference sequence). There are 12 residues in the CDR3. The CDR3: CASSSDRVGGLF. The CDR3 DNA reads TGTGCCAGCAGCTCGGACAGGGTCGGTGGCCTATTC.

V usage is TRBV7-2 and J usage is TRBJ1-5; TRBD1 matches at 8 bases. Germline V gene data show CDR1 as SGHTA and CDR2 as FQGNSA. This CDR3 is 17 amino acids long. V lost 5 bases to trimming and J lost 2 bases; unmatched junction nucleotides: 11. CDR3 in DNA: TGTGCCAGCAGCCGAAGTGGACAGGGCCCAGGCAATCAGCCCCAGCATTTT. Amino acids: CASSRSGQGPGNQPQHF.

This clonotype has a count of ten or more. The rearrangement links TRBV5-1 to TRBJ2-3, with TRBD1 matching 8 bases. J lost 7 bases, V lost 4 bases, and 11 bases had no gene match. Germline V gives CDR1 SGHRS, CDR2 YFSETQ. The CDR3 has 15 amino acids. DNA for the CDR3: TGCGCCAGCAGCCAGAGCAACAGGGGGTTAAATACGCAGTATTTT. This sequence encodes CASSQSNRGLNTQYF.

In this sample, this clonotype turned up a few times. V gene TRBV12-3 or TRBV12-4 combines with J gene TRBJ2-3; D uncertain. V was trimmed by 2 bases and J by 2 bases, leaving 14 bases between them. CDR3 length equals 16 residues. The CDR3 is CASSLQVRTLTDTQYF. Written as DNA, the CDR3 is TGTGCCAGCAGTTTACAGGTTAGGACCCTCACAGATACGCAGTATTTT.

In this sample, this clonotype turned up many times. V and J are TRBV13 and TRBJ1-3; D call uncertain. CDR3 size: 12 residues. Germline CDR1 reads PRHDT; CDR2 reads FYEKMQ (reference sequence). V lost 1 base, J lost 6 bases, and 4 bases lay in between. The CDR3 sequence is CASSLEENTIYF. The CDR3 coding sequence is TGTGCCAGCAGCTTAGAGGAAAACACCATATATTTT.

In its sample, this clonotype was seen a few times. This rearrangement joins TRBV4-1 to TRBJ1-1, with D unresolved. The germline V gene has CDR1 MGHRA and CDR2 YSYEKL. The CDR3 has 12 residues. V gave up 5 bases and J gave up 7 bases, with 11 bases separating them. The CDR3 nucleotides read TGCGCCAGCAGCGTCGGACCCGATGAAGCTTTCTTT. This codes for CASSVGPDEAFF.